The following is a T cell receptor (beta chain) sequence with its context. Antigen specificity is unknown. The method was immunoSEQ multiplex PCR; TCRdb's version includes in-frame clones alone and lacks a portion of them. The sample shows approximately 100,000 clones, roughly 86% of them seen only once. These data are taken from a study of T cell responses to AZD1222 COVID-19 vaccine. Study-level points and caveats: Females outnumbered males among donors, who were mostly white British; clonal diversity was possibly underestimated. Among those given AZD1222, only six were seropositive at baseline. CD4 TCRs covered the whole spike, strongest at regions 160-218 and 743-854.

CDR1 and CDR2 from the germline V gene are MNHEY and SMNVEV (reference sequence). With V trimmed by 3 bases and J by 5 bases, 13 bases remained unmatched. The CDR3 totals 18 residues. V usage is TRBV27 and J usage is TRBJ2-7; 13 positions agree with TRBD2. The source was peripheral blood, collected 28 days after the second dose of the MenACWY control vaccine. This clonotype originated in an adult who received the MenACWY meningococcal vaccine as a control. Here the CDR3 reads CASSFRTSGGAGIHEQYF. The CDR3 coding sequence is TGTGCCAGCAGTTTTCGGACTAGCGGGGGCGCGGGGATTCACGAGCAGTACTTC.